This T cell receptor (beta chain) was sequenced during a study of early T cells in non-severe SARS-CoV-2 infection. The V end lost 2 bases, the J end lost 1 base, and 3 bases lay between the germline ends. The germline gives CDR1 MDHEN, CDR2 SYDVKM. The CDR3 is 12 amino acids. Using its own MiXCR run on the 5' RACE reads, TCRdb lists one record per CDR3 protein. Of 55,000 to 75,000 distinct CDR3 sequences listed, around 13% were seen once; the top ten hold around 1.3%. This clonotype has ten or more counts. V usage is TRBV28 and J usage is TRBJ2-7; no firm D call. The source is an adult who was a healthcare worker with PCR-confirmed SARS-CoV-2 infection or an uninfected control (not recorded which). The sequencing sample was made of whole blood. CDR3 coding DNA: TGTGCCAGCAGTTTAACATCCTACGAGCAGTACTTC. Translated: CASSLTSYEQYF.